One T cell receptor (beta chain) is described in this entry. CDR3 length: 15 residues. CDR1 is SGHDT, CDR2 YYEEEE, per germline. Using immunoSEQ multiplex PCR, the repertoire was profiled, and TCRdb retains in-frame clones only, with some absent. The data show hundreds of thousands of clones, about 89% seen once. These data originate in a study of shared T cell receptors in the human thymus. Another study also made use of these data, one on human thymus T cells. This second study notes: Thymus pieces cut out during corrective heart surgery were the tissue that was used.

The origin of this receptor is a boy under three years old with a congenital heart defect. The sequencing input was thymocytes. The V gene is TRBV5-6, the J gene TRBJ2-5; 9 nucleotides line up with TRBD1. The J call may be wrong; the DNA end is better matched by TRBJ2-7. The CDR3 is CASRDGGQGTYEQYF. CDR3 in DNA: TGTGCCAGCAGGGACGGGGGACAGGGCACCTACGAGCAGTACTTC.